These T cell receptor beta chains were read from a single sample in a study of vaccination effects on CD4 cells after COVID-19. Which antigens these TCRs recognize remains unknown. Clones were sequenced by immunoSEQ multiplex PCR, and TCRdb holds only the in-frame ones, with some missing. The profile covers around 67,000 clones, with approximately 81% appearing a single time and 1.2% taken by the ten largest. The sequencing used CD4+ T cells from PBMCs cultured with HCoV-229E spike peptides, collected after COVID-19 vaccination. The receptors were sampled from a human donor who received a COVID-19 vaccine. The CDR3 runs from the conserved cysteine through the conserved F or W. The D gene is left open where the match is weak. Clone sizes are given selectively: once, few, many, or a class where the clone is expanded.

TRBJ1-1 - TRBD1 TRBV5-1 TGCGCCAGCAGCTCGACCGGGACAGGGAACACTGAAGCTTTCTTT CASSSTGTGNTEAFF
TRBJ2-3 - TRBD1 TRBV5-3 TGTGCCAGAAGCTTGGAAAATACCGGGACAGGAGTTGGTTGTAGCACAGATACGCAGTATTTT CARSLENTGTGVGCSTDTQYF
TRBJ2-1 - - TRBV7-3 TGTGCCAGCAGCTCCAGCCCGTGGGGACCGAATGAGCAGTTCTTC CASSSSPWGPNEQFF
TRBJ2-1 - - TRBV7-9 TGTGCCAGCAGCCCCGGACAAGACAATGAGCAGTTCTTC CASSPGQDNEQFF
TRBJ2-1 - TRBD2 TRBV5-1 TGCGCCAGCAGCTTGGAACTAGCGGGGGACAATGAGCAGTTCTTC CASSLELAGDNEQFF
TRBJ2-5 - - TRBV10-3 TGTGCCATCAGTGAGTCGTCCGGGGCCGAGACCCAGTACTTC CAISESSGAETQYF
TRBJ1-1 - - TRBV13 TGTGCCAGCAGCGGACGTCCCGGTGGCACTGAAGCTTTCTTT CASSGRPGGTEAFF
TRBJ2-5 - TRBD2 TRBV5-1 TGCGCCAGCGGACTAGCGGGAAAAGAGACCCAGTACTTC CASGLAGKETQYF
TRBJ1-1 few TRBD1 TRBV6-5 TGTGCCAGCAGCTACAGGGGGTTTGCTTTCTTT CASSYRGFAFF
TRBJ2-3 - TRBD1 TRBV19 TGTGCCAGTAGCCCGGGACAGGGCAAATACCCGGATACGCAGTATTTT CASSPGQGKYPDTQYF
TRBJ2-3 - TRBD2 TRBV11-3 TGTGCCAGCAGCTTCCGACTAGCGGGGGTCCCTAGCACAGATACGCAGTATTTT CASSFRLAGVPSTDTQYF
TRBJ1-1 few - TRBV19 TGTGCCAGTAGTGTCTTACAGGGCGCTGAAGCTTTCTTT CASSVLQGAEAFF
TRBJ2-5 - - TRBV20-1 TGCAGTGCTAGTGGAGAGACCCAGTACTTC CSASGETQYF
TRBJ1-5 once - TRBV19 TGTGCCAGTAGTATTGACTTATATAGCAATCAGCCCCAGCATTTT CASSIDLYSNQPQHF
TRBJ1-1 many - TRBV7-2 TGTGCCAGCAGCCCGGGTCGGGGGAGGGCCACTGAAGCTTTCTTT CASSPGRGRATEAFF
TRBJ2-1 - TRBD2 TRBV18 TGTGCCAGCTCACCTCTTCCGCCCCAGCGGGGATACAATGAGCAGTTCTTC CASSPLPPQRGYNEQFF
TRBJ1-4 - - TRBV9 TGTGCCAGCAGCGTAGGGGGCAGGGGCTTCTTTAATGAAAAACTGTTTTTT CASSVGGRGFFNEKLFF
TRBJ1-1 - - TRBV2 TGTGCCAGCACCGAGCGGGCACAGGATGAAGCTTTCTTT CASTERAQDEAFF
TRBJ1-2 - - TRBV27 TGTGCCAGCAGTTTGCGCCAGGGCATGAGCTATGGCTACACCTTC CASSLRQGMSYGYTF
TRBJ2-3 - - TRBV28 TGTGCCAGCAGTTTACGGCAGGGGACAGATACGCAGTATTTT CASSLRQGTDTQYF
TRBJ2-3 - - TRBV4-1 TGCGCCAGCAGCCAAGATAGGCAATCCAGCACAGATACGCAGTATTTT CASSQDRQSSTDTQYF
TRBJ1-5 once - TRBV18 TGTGCCAGCTCACCACAGTTTGCTCTACAGCCCCTCTATCAGCCCCAGCATTTT CASSPQFALQPLYQPQHF
TRBJ2-5 once - TRBV6-5 TGTGCCAGCAGCGAGACCGCCCTGAAGTACTTC CASSETALKYF
TRBJ1-2 - - TRBV19 TGTGCCAGTAGTATGGACCTAAACTATGGCTACACCTTC CASSMDLNYGYTF
TRBJ2-1 - TRBD1 TRBV7-3 TGTGCCAGCAGCCCCAGAGGGGGCGATGAGCAGTTCTTC CASSPRGGDEQFF
TRBJ2-5 - TRBD1 TRBV29-1 TGCAGCGTCCGCCGGGACAGCCAAGAGACCCAGTACTTC CSVRRDSQETQYF
TRBJ2-1 - TRBD1 TRBV4-1 TGCGCCAGCAGCCAGCTGGGGACAGGGCCTTGGGTAAATGAGCAGTTCTTC CASSQLGTGPWVNEQFF
TRBJ2-2 - TRBD2 TRBV11-2 TGTGCCAGCAGCTTACTGGCGGGGGGGCTCACCGGGGAGCTGTTTTTT CASSLLAGGLTGELFF
TRBJ2-1 - TRBD1 TRBV29-1 TGCAGCGTTGAAGACAACAGGGGCTTCGGGGATGAGCAGTTCTTC CSVEDNRGFGDEQFF
TRBJ2-3 - TRBD2 TRBV18 TGTGCCAGCTCGCTCGCACTAGCGGGGGCCTCCCTCGATACGCAGTATTTT CASSLALAGASLDTQYF
TRBJ1-6 once - TRBV7-9 TGTGCCAGCACGGGGACAATCCGTTCACCCCTCCACTTT CASTGTIRSPLHF
TRBJ1-2 - TRBD1 TRBV24-1 TGTGCCACCAGTGACGCCGGGACAGGCTATGGCTACACCTTC CATSDAGTGYGYTF
TRBJ1-5 - - TRBV6-1 TGTGCCAGCAGTGAGGGGGTTGGGGGACCAGCGAGCAATCAGCCCCAGCATTTT CASSEGVGGPASNQPQHF
TRBJ1-1 once - TRBV5-6 TGTGCCAGCAGCTTGGCAGCAGGGATGAACACTGAAGCTTTCTTT CASSLAAGMNTEAFF
TRBJ2-2 few - TRBV11-2 TGTGCCAGCAGCTCATCGGGGGGCCACACCGGGGAGCTGTTTTTT CASSSSGGHTGELFF
TRBJ2-3 once TRBD1 TRBV5-1 TGCGCCAGCGGGGAGACAGGGGGCACAGATACGCAGTATTTT CASGETGGTDTQYF
TRBJ1-4 - - TRBV19 TGTGCCAGTAGCGTCCTCACAAATGGTGAAAAACTGTTTTTT CASSVLTNGEKLFF
TRBJ1-1 - TRBD1 TRBV6-6 TGTGCCAGCAGCAGACAGGGAGGGAACACTGAAGCTTTCTTT CASSRQGGNTEAFF
TRBJ1-5 - - TRBV7-2 TGTGCCAGCAGCTTAAACAGGGGCAATCAGCCCCAGCATTTT CASSLNRGNQPQHF
TRBJ2-3 - TRBD1 TRBV7-9 TGTGCCAGCAGGCGACAGGGGGCAACAGATACGCAGTATTTT CASRRQGATDTQYF
TRBJ1-3 few - TRBV4-1 TGCGCCAGCAGCCGGATTACTGAGAGCTCTGGAAACACCATATATTTT CASSRITESSGNTIYF